Following are 28 T cell receptor beta chains from one sample sequenced in a study of CD8+CD57+ T cells in acquired aplastic anemia. According to the study, genomic DNA was the template for TCR beta VDJ and CDR3 profiling. Each CDR3 protein is one row after TCRdb ran MiXCR on the reads. Seen here are about 200,000 distinct CDR3 sequences, roughly 35% observed once, and the top ten hold around 1.1%. Sample: sorted CD4+, CD8+, or CD8+CD57+ T cells (not recorded which) from PBMCs. These receptors all come from a human donor in good health, serving as a control.

Of note for this clonotype: A junction boundary mismatches the germline segment, possibly from a read error. The chain recombines TRBV20-1 with TRBJ1-2, with TRBD1 as a possible D gene (5 bases). Germline V lookup: CDR1 DFQATT, CDR2 SNEGSKA (reference sequence). The CDR3 runs 11 residues. The CDR3: CSAGGNDGYTF. CDR3 DNA sequence: TGCAGTGCTGGGGGTAACGATGGCTACACCTTC.

This chain joins TRBV19 and TRBJ2-7; D gene uncertain. The V gene lost 4 bases and the J gene lost 10 bases, with 17 bases spanning the gap. Germline V gene sequence: CDR1 LNHDA, CDR2 SQIVND (reference sequence). The CDR3 runs to 13 residues. The CDR3 sequence: CASSTSLGAEQYF. The CDR3 nucleotides read TGTGCCAGTAGTACGTCCCTAGGTGCCGAACAGTACTTC.

Note on this clonotype: This may be a read error, as it is one base from a much larger clone. V is TRBV11-2 and J is TRBJ2-7; D tentatively reads TRBD1 or TRBD2 (5 bases each). This CDR3 contains 14 residues. CDR1 and CDR2 from the germline V gene are SGHAT and FQNNGV. CDR3 in amino acids: CPSSLVRGYYEQYF. The CDR3 DNA sequence: TGTCCCAGCAGCTTAGTCCGGGGCTACTACGAGCAGTACTTC.

The chain has TRBV2 and TRBJ1-1; D is unresolved. The V gene's germline CDR1 is SNHLY and CDR2 FYNNEI. The CDR3 contains 13 residues. Trimming stripped 5 bases from V and 3 bases from J, with 10 bases between. CDR3 amino acids: CASSSTRDTEAFF. Written as DNA, the CDR3 is TGTGCCAGCAGTTCTACACGGGACACTGAAGCTTTCTTT.

This clonotype was seen ten or more times. The chain recombines TRBV10-3 with TRBJ2-3; D is unclear. CDR3 length: 13 amino acids. Deletions cut 7 bases from V and 3 bases from J, with 11 bases between. Germline CDR1 and CDR2: ENHRY and SYGVKD. The CDR3 reads CAINTAYTDTQYF. The CDR3 nucleotides read TGTGCCATCAACACAGCGTATACAGATACGCAGTATTTT.

This clonotype was observed many times. This chain uses TRBV19 with TRBJ1-2; TRBD1 is a possible D gene (5 bases). The CDR3 is 15 amino acids. Germline loops: CDR1 LNHDA, CDR2 SQIVND (reference sequence). Trimming took off 3 bases at V and 5 bases at J, with 16 bases between the two ends. CDR3 protein: CASSISGTGLYGYTF. The DNA of the CDR3 is TGTGCCAGTAGTATCAGCGGGACGGGCCTTTATGGCTACACCTTC.

This clonotype was seen repeatedly, ten times or more. J is TRBJ1-2 and V is TRBV12-3 or TRBV12-4; D is unclear. This CDR3 region has 13 residues. The V gene lost 2 bases and the J gene lost 5 bases, with 9 bases spanning the gap. Here the CDR3 reads CASSLRAVYGYTF. In DNA form, the CDR3 reads TGTGCCAGCAGTTTAAGGGCAGTTTATGGCTACACCTTC.

This clonotype came up a few times. Because the CDR3 is missing its conserved closing phenylalanine or tryptophan, this is likely a read error. The rearrangement links TRBV13 to TRBJ2-1; D call uncertain. The CDR3 has 15 residues. CDR1 and CDR2 from the germline V gene are PRHDT and FYEKMQ (reference sequence). V lost 2 bases, J lost 8 bases, and 16 bases lay in between. CDR3 sequence reads: CASSLIAGRAYEQFL. The CDR3, as DNA: TGTGCCAGCAGCTTAATCGCCGGAAGGGCCTATGAGCAGTTCCTC.

This clonotype appeared many times. The genes are TRBV10-3 and TRBJ2-7; D tentatively reads TRBD1 or TRBD2 (5 bases each). Germline V CDR1 and CDR2: ENHRY, SYGVKD. This CDR3 comprises 15 residues. V gave up 10 bases and J gave up 0 bases, with 19 bases separating them. CDR3 loop: CATTRSGGGSYEQYF. CDR3 in DNA: TGTGCCACGACGAGATCGGGTGGGGGCTCCTACGAGCAGTACTTC.

The table lists this clonotype with a count of one. The chain employs TRBV19 and TRBJ1-1; D is unclear. V was pared by 7 bases and J by 0 bases, with 9 bases between. This CDR3 contains 13 residues. Germline CDR1 LNHDA, CDR2 SQIVND (reference sequence). The CDR3 loop reads CASIDHMNTEAFF. The CDR3 nucleotides read TGTGCCAGTATCGACCACATGAACACTGAAGCTTTCTTT.

J is TRBJ2-7 and V is TRBV5-4, with D tentatively TRBD2 (6 bases). V shed 0 bases and J shed 0 bases, with 16 bases lying between them. This CDR3 region has 17 residues. Germline lookup yields CDR1 SGHNT and CDR2 YYREEE (reference sequence). As DNA, the CDR3 is TGTGCCAGCAGCTTGGTAGGTCGGAGTAGCGGCTCCTACGAGCAGTACTTC. Protein sequence: CASSLVGRSSGSYEQYF.

This clonotype was seen only a few times. This chain connects TRBV29-1 to TRBJ1-4; D unclear. This CDR3 is built from 11 residues. Trimming removed 6 bases from V and 6 bases from J, with 8 bases in between. Germline CDR1 and CDR2: SQVTM and ANQGSEA. CDR3 loop: CSVQRDEKLFF. In DNA form, the CDR3 reads TGCAGCGTGCAACGGGATGAAAAACTGTTTTTT.

With regard to this clonotype: A read error is likely, as this CDR3 ends without the conserved phenylalanine or tryptophan. The chain uses TRBV20-1 and TRBJ2-1; 7 bases align to TRBD2. CDR3 length: 13 amino acids. The germline V gene encodes CDR1 DFQATT and CDR2 SNEGSKA (reference sequence). The CDR3 nucleotides are TGCAGCGCGCGGGAGAGGGTAGTCAATGAGCAGTTCCTC. Protein sequence: CSARERVVNEQFL.

For this clonotype: The CDR3 carries no conserved terminal phenylalanine or tryptophan, so it likely arises from a read error. The chain is built from TRBV2 and TRBJ2-5; perhaps TRBD2 as D (6 bases). Trimming took off 4 bases at V and 4 bases at J, with 7 bases between the two ends. Germline CDR1 reads SNHLY; CDR2 reads FYNNEI. The CDR3 totals 12 residues. The CDR3 nucleotides read TGTGCCAGCAGTGCGGGGGTAGAGACCCAGTACCTC. The encoded protein is CASSAGVETQYL.

The rearrangement uses TRBV5-1 and TRBJ2-5; 8 bases line up with TRBD2. The CDR3 length is 16 residues. V lost 1 base, J lost 1 base, and 6 bases stayed unmatched. Germline V CDR1 and CDR2: SGHRS, YFSETQ. CDR3 amino acids: CASSLRSSGPQETQYF. Written as DNA, the CDR3 is TGCGCCAGCAGCTTGCGGTCTAGCGGGCCCCAAGAGACCCAGTACTTC. Full variable domain (outside the CDR3, taken from reference TRBV5-1 and TRBJ2-5): KAGVTQTPRYLIKTRGQQVTLSCSPISGHRSVSWYQQTPGQGLQFLFEYFSETQRNKGNFPGRFSGRQFSNSRSEMNVSTLELGDSALYLCASSLRSSGPQETQYFGPGTRLLVL.

With respect to this clonotype: One junction end does not reproduce the germline sequence, and a read error may be involved. The chain joins TRBV7-7 to TRBJ2-3; D might be TRBD1 (7 bases). The CDR3 covers 15 residues. The germline V gene encodes CDR1 SSHAT and CDR2 FNYEAQ (reference sequence). CDR3 coding DNA: TGTGCTAGCAGCTTAGGAGGGGGCGTCACAGATACGCAGTATTTT. It translates to CASSLGGGVTDTQYF.

For this clonotype: It may be a read error: a sequence one base away is much more abundant. The V gene is TRBV20-1, the J gene TRBJ1-4; D uncertain. Between the trimmed V and J ends, which lost 7 bases and 7 bases, there was a span of 16 bases. The CDR3 consists of 13 residues. The germline V gene has CDR1 DFQATT and CDR2 SNEGSKA (reference sequence). The CDR3 loop is CSVPGTNPEKLFF. The CDR3 DNA follows: TGCAGTGTACCGGGAACCAACCCTGAAAAACTGTTTTTT.

With regard to this clonotype: One base away lies a much larger clone, so this may be a sequencing read error. The J gene is TRBJ2-7, the V gene TRBV5-1; D is possibly TRBD1 (5 bases). Germline CDR1 SGHRS, CDR2 YFSETQ. The CDR3 runs 14 residues. The CDR3 region has the DNA TGCGCCAGCAGCTTGGGGACACTAAGCTACGGGCAGTACTTC. Its protein is CASSLGTLSYGQYF.

The chain recombines TRBV4-1 with TRBJ2-1; TRBD2 matches at 10 bases. This CDR3 comprises 15 residues. The germline V gene encodes CDR1 MGHRA and CDR2 YSYEKL. After removal of 1 base from V and 6 bases from J, the junction contained 3 bases not matched to a gene. The CDR3 nucleotides read TGCGCCAGCAGCCAAGTTAGCGGGAGGATCAATGAGCAGTTCTTC. It specifies CASSQVSGRINEQFF.

This chain connects TRBV4-1 to TRBJ1-1; 9 bases map to TRBD1. The CDR3 is 17 residues long. CDR1 is MGHRA, CDR2 YSYEKL, per germline. Unmatched junction bases numbered 10, after V lost 4 bases and J lost 1 base. CDR3 sequence (DNA): TGCGCCAGCAGCCCCACGGGACAGGGAGGGAAGAACACTGAAGCTTTCTTT. Translated, it gives CASSPTGQGGKNTEAFF.

This clonotype was observed at least ten times. V usage is TRBV29-1 and J usage is TRBJ2-3, with 12 bases matching TRBD2. V lost 5 bases to trimming and J lost 2 bases; unmatched junction nucleotides: 5. CDR1 SQVTM and CDR2 ANQGSEA come from the germline V gene. CDR3 length: 15 residues. CDR3 coding DNA: TGCAGCGTTACTCTAGCGGGGGGGGCCACAGATACGCAGTATTTT. Its protein product is CSVTLAGGATDTQYF.

The V and J genes are TRBV5-1 and TRBJ1-4; D call uncertain. The CDR3 covers 15 residues. V lost 1 base and J lost 3, with 10 bases in between. Germline CDR1 is SGHRS and CDR2 is YFSETQ. In DNA form, the CDR3 reads TGCGCCAGCAGCTTGTCGCCGACACCTAATGAAAAACTGTTTTTT. This sequence encodes CASSLSPTPNEKLFF.

This clonotype was seen many times. J is TRBJ1-1 and V is TRBV9; 9 bases align to TRBD1. Germline lookup yields CDR1 SGDLS and CDR2 YYNGEE. After removal of 0 bases from V and 4 bases from J, the junction contained 4 bases not matched to a gene. The CDR3 consists of 15 residues. The CDR3 sequence is CASSVDTGGVTEAFF. CDR3 in DNA: TGTGCCAGCAGCGTAGATACAGGGGGCGTCACTGAAGCTTTCTTT.

The sample holds a few counts of this clonotype. The genes are TRBV18 and TRBJ1-5; weak D call: TRBD1 (6 bases). The CDR3 is 13 amino acids. Trimming cost V 8 bases and J 4 bases, with 12 bases left between them. Germline V gives CDR1 KGHSH, CDR2 LQKENI. This CDR3 is CASRGTANQPQHF. CDR3 DNA sequence: TGTGCCAGCAGGGGGACGGCAAATCAGCCCCAGCATTTT.

The chain recombines TRBV29-1 with TRBJ1-2; maybe TRBD1 (6 bases). Trimming shortened V by 3 bases and J by 6 bases, and 11 bases separated the two germline ends. The CDR3 length is 12 residues. The germline V gene has CDR1 SQVTM and CDR2 ANQGSEA. DNA of the CDR3: TGCAGCGTTGAGACAGGACTTAATGGCTACACCTTC. Amino acid sequence: CSVETGLNGYTF. The variable domain in full, with the rest retrieved from reference TRBV29-1 and TRBJ1-2, is SAVISQKPSRDICQRGTSLTIQCQVDSQVTMMFWYRQQPGQSLTLIATANQGSEATYESGFVIDKFPISRPNLTFSTLTVSNMSPEDSSIYLCSVETGLNGYTFGSGTRLTVV.

A remark on this clonotype: A single base separates this from a much larger clone, so it may be a read error. This chain connects TRBV11-2 to TRBJ2-7; D perhaps matches TRBD2 (6 bases). The CDR3 sequence is 14 residues long. Trimming shortened V by 4 bases and J by 2 bases, and 12 bases separated the two germline ends. Germline CDR1 and CDR2: SGHAT and FQNNGV. As DNA, the CDR3 is TGTGCCAGCAGCTCGGAGGGTAACACCTACGAGCAGTACTTC. Amino acids: CASSSEGNTYEQYF.

J is TRBJ1-1 and V is TRBV3-1, with TRBD1 matching 12 bases. CDR3 length equals 13 residues. CDR1 and CDR2 from the germline V gene are LGHDT and YNNKEL (reference sequence). J lost 11 bases, V lost 5 bases, and 6 bases had no gene match. The CDR3: CASSFRDRGQAFF. The DNA of the CDR3 is TGTGCCAGCAGCTTCCGGGACAGGGGGCAGGCTTTCTTT.

This clonotype has a count of ten or more. CDR3 in amino acids: CSAREQKGGSYGYTF. CDR3 in DNA: TGCAGTGCTAGAGAACAAAAGGGGGGTAGCTATGGCTACACCTTC. V and J are TRBV20-1 and TRBJ1-2; perhaps TRBD1 as D (6 bases). CDR1 is DFQATT and CDR2 is SNEGSKA in the germline V gene (reference sequence). The CDR3 loop spans 15 amino acids. V was shortened by 0 bases and J by 4 bases, with 15 bases between the two germline ends.